Listed here are 13 T cell receptor beta chains from one sample, sequenced in a study of T cells expressing NK-cell markers. TCRdb reanalyzed the 5' RACE reads and collapses them to one entry per CDR3 protein, without DNA. The table lists over 150,000 distinct CDR3 sequences. The specimen sequenced was blood T cells: a sorted CD56 or NKG2C T cell subset, CD4+ or CD8+ T cells, or bulk PBMC T cells (not recorded which). The origin of the receptors is a woman in her fifties or sixties in good health.

The chain is built from TRBV7-9 and TRBJ2-7. The CDR3 spans 12 residues. Germline loops: CDR1 SEHNR, CDR2 FQNEAQ (reference sequence). CDR3 loop: CASGLKIYEQYF.

The CDR3 protein is CASSLESLGALSPNEQYF. The chain links TRBV5-6 to TRBJ2-7; no DNA is available, so the TRBD1 call from TCRdb remains unchecked. Per germline, CDR1 SGHDT and CDR2 YYEEEE. This CDR3 region has 18 residues.

The genes are TRBV27 and TRBJ2-3. The CDR3 is 13 residues long. Germline CDR1 and CDR2: MNHEY and SMNVEV (reference sequence). The CDR3 sequence is CASSSLMADTQYF.

The rearrangement uses TRBV27 and TRBJ1-6; as DNA is missing, the TRBD1 call by TCRdb cannot be tested. Germline V gene lookup returns CDR1 MNHEY and CDR2 SMNVEV (reference sequence). This CDR3 is 15 amino acids long. CDR3 region: CASSPVRGLGSPLHF.

Judged by frequency, this clonotype is medium-sized. The chain links TRBV5-1 to TRBJ2-1; TCRdb outputs TRBD2, but without DNA this stays unchecked. This CDR3 has 14 residues. Germline CDR1 is SGHRS and CDR2 is YFSETQ. CDR3 region: CASTLAGGYNEQFF.

The CDR3 reads CASSYRYQETQYF. The chain combines TRBV5-1 with TRBJ2-5. The germline V gene has CDR1 SGHRS and CDR2 YFSETQ. The CDR3 has 13 amino acids.

The rearrangement joins TRBV29-1 to TRBJ2-7; with no DNA, the TCRdb D assignment of TRBD2 cannot be verified. Germline-derived CDR1 and CDR2 are SQVTM and ANQGSEA. CDR3 length: 13 amino acids. Here the CDR3 reads CSAGGGTISEQYF.

The chain has TRBV7-9 and TRBJ2-1; the TCRdb D gene call, TRBD1, has no DNA to confirm it. This CDR3 is 14 amino acids long. Germline loops: CDR1 SEHNR, CDR2 FQNEAQ (reference sequence). CDR3 amino acids: CASSAGTGVNEQFF.

This chain links TRBV4-1 with TRBJ2-1; TCRdb selects TRBD2, and the lack of DNA leaves this call unchecked. Germline V gene sequence: CDR1 MGHRA, CDR2 YSYEKL. The CDR3 totals 17 residues. The CDR3 is CASSHRIGLADNNEQFF.

The chain carries TRBV9 and TRBJ1-1. Germline V gene sequence: CDR1 SGDLS, CDR2 YYNGEE. CDR3 length: 15 amino acids. The CDR3 reads CASSPGRGGNTEAFF.

The genes are TRBV11-2 and TRBJ2-6. The germline V gene has CDR1 SGHAT and CDR2 FQNNGV. The CDR3 extends over 15 amino acids. CDR3 region: CASSLTSSGANVLTF.

This chain connects TRBV6-1 to TRBJ1-5. Germline V gene sequence: CDR1 MNHNS, CDR2 SASEGT. The CDR3 runs 14 residues. CDR3 sequence: CASRETEPNQPQHF.

This chain connects TRBV6-5 to TRBJ2-2; TCRdb returns TRBD1, unconfirmable since there is no DNA. This CDR3 contains 15 residues. Germline values: CDR1 MNHEY, CDR2 SVGAGI. The CDR3 spells CASSYETADTGELFF.